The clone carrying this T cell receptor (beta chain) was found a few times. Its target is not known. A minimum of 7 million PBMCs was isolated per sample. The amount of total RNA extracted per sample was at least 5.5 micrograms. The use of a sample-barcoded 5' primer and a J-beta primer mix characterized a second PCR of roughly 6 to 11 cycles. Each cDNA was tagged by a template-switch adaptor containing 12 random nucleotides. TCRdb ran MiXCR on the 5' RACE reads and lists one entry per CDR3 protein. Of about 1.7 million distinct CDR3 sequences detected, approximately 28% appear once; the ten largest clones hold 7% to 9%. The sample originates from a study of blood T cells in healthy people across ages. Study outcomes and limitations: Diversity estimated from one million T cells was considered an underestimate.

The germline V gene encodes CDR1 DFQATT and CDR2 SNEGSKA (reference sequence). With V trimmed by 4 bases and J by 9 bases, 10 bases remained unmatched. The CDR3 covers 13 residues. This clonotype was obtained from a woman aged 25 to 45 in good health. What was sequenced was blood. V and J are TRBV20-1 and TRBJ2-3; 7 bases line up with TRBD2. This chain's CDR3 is CSANLGGGLTQYF. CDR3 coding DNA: TGCAGTGCTAATCTTGGCGGGGGATTAACGCAGTATTTT.